A single sample gave rise to the 19 T cell receptor beta chains below, sequenced in a study of OX40 agonist ivuxolimab in advanced cancers. This table comes from immunoSEQ multiplex PCR, and its TCRdb copy is limited to in-frame clones, with some not included. The sample lists about 65,000 clones, 89% occurring once. Here the sequenced sample was CD4+ or CD8+ T cells sorted from blood, taken in a trial of the OX40 agonist ivuxolimab. The receptors originated from an adult with an advanced solid tumor such as melanoma, head and neck, liver or kidney cancer.

The chain couples TRBV5-4 to TRBJ2-5, with TRBD2 matching 7 bases. In germline, CDR1 is SGHNT, CDR2 YYREEE (reference sequence). Unmatched junction bases numbered 11, after V lost 4 bases and J lost 5 bases. The CDR3 totals 15 residues. The CDR3 sequence is CASSGGPGGQETQYF. Here the CDR3 DNA reads TGTGCCAGCAGCGGGGGACCGGGAGGCCAGGAGACCCAGTACTTC.

The chain carries TRBV11-2 and TRBJ1-5, with TRBD1 matching 8 bases. Germline CDR1 reads SGHAT; CDR2 reads FQNNGV. This CDR3 is 15 amino acids long. The V segment lost 3 bases and the J segment 0 bases; nucleotides outside the gene matches: 1. The CDR3 sequence is CASSFGQGSNQPQHF. The CDR3 nucleotides are TGTGCCAGCAGCTTTGGACAGGGTAGCAATCAGCCCCAGCATTTT.

The rearrangement uses TRBV4-1 and TRBJ2-1; D is unclear. The CDR3 contains 15 residues. Trimming cost V 4 bases and J 4 bases, with 14 bases left between them. CDR1 and CDR2 (germline): MGHRA, YSYEKL. The CDR3 region is CASSRAGSTYNEQFF. CDR3 nucleotide sequence: TGCGCCAGCAGCCGCGCCGGCTCGACGTACAATGAGCAGTTCTTC.

The count of this clone is one. The rearrangement uses TRBV4-1 and TRBJ2-5, with 8 bases that match TRBD2. CDR3 length: 14 amino acids. Per germline, CDR1 MGHRA and CDR2 YSYEKL. Trimming took 0 bases from V and 4 from J; bases not matched to a gene: 1. Here the CDR3 DNA reads TGCGCCAGCAGCCAAGATGGACTAGCAGAGACCCAGTACTTC. The encoded protein is CASSQDGLAETQYF.

The V gene is TRBV27, the J gene TRBJ2-2, with TRBD1 matching 9 bases. Germline CDR1 is MNHEY and CDR2 is SMNVEV (reference sequence). V dropped 3 bases and J dropped 6; count of bases not matched to a gene: 8. CDR3 length equals 16 residues. CDR3 DNA sequence: TGTGCCAGCAGTTTTGGGACAGGGTCCTCAGCCGGGGAGCTGTTTTTT. This codes for CASSFGTGSSAGELFF.

By frequency in the sample, this clone is medium-sized. The CDR3 DNA reads as TGCGCCAGCAGCTCCATTACGTCAAACACTGAAGCTTTCTTT. Protein: CASSSITSNTEAFF. The chain has TRBV5-1 and TRBJ1-1; D unresolved. The germline V gene has CDR1 SGHRS and CDR2 YFSETQ. The CDR3 is made up of 14 amino acids. V lost 3 bases to trimming and J lost 2 bases, with 11 bases between them.

The V and J genes are TRBV10-3 and TRBJ1-5; D not resolved. The ends were cut back, 10 bases at V and 4 bases at J, with 14 bases in the middle. The CDR3 extends over 13 amino acids. Germline lookup yields CDR1 ENHRY and CDR2 SYGVKD. The CDR3 coding sequence is TGTGCCACCGGCACGATCGTTAATCAGCCCCAGCATTTT. It yields the protein CATGTIVNQPQHF.

The rearrangement links TRBV11-2 to TRBJ2-3; D remains unclear. CDR3 length: 14 amino acids. The germline gives CDR1 SGHAT, CDR2 FQNNGV. The V and J ends lost 5 bases and 3 bases respectively, with 12 bases between them. CDR3 in amino acids: CASSQDRGTDTQYF. DNA of the CDR3: TGTGCCAGCAGCCAGGATCGTGGGACAGATACGCAGTATTTT. The complete variable domain, with remaining parts taken from reference TRBV11-2 and TRBJ2-3, reads EAGVAQSPRYKIIEKRQSVAFWCNPISGHATLYWYQQILGQGPKLLIQFQNNGVVDDSQLPKDRFSAERLKGVDSTLKIQPAKLEDSAVYLCASSQDRGTDTQYFGPGTRLTVL.

The J gene is TRBJ2-5, the V gene TRBV6-4; D gene uncertain. Trimming stripped 6 bases from V and 5 bases from J, with 13 bases between. The CDR3 is made up of 13 amino acids. The germline CDR1 and CDR2 sequences are MRHNA and SNTAGT. The CDR3 here is CASSQGPGETQYF. CDR3 in DNA: TGTGCCAGCAGCCAAGGACCGGGCGAGACCCAGTACTTC.

The genes are TRBV5-1 and TRBJ2-5; unclear D gene. CDR3 length: 14 residues. Germline V gene sequence: CDR1 SGHRS, CDR2 YFSETQ. The V and J ends lost 2 bases and 2 bases respectively, with 10 bases between them. CDR3 nucleotide sequence: TGCGCCAGCAGCTTCCAAAATGAGCAAGAGACCCAGTACTTC. The encoded protein is CASSFQNEQETQYF.

V is TRBV5-6 and J is TRBJ1-2, with a tentative D call TRBD1 (5 bases). The CDR3 is 13 amino acids. V lost 4 bases to trimming and J lost 7 bases, with 14 bases between them. Germline V lookup: CDR1 SGHDT, CDR2 YYEEEE. The CDR3 reads CASSIEFRAGYTF. In DNA form, the CDR3 reads TGTGCCAGCAGCATAGAATTCAGGGCTGGCTACACCTTC.

This chain connects TRBV5-4 to TRBJ2-2, with 8 bases matching TRBD2. J lost 4 bases, V lost 1 base, and 3 bases had no gene match. The CDR3 has 15 residues. Looked up from germline, CDR1 is SGHNT and CDR2 is YYREEE (reference sequence). CDR3 sequence reads: CASSLFSGVTGELFF. In DNA form, the CDR3 reads TGTGCCAGCAGCTTGTTTAGCGGGGTCACCGGGGAGCTGTTTTTT.

This chain uses TRBV2 with TRBJ1-2; D ambiguous. The CDR3 extends over 14 amino acids. Between the trimmed V and J ends, which lost 2 bases and 5 bases, there was a span of 12 bases. Germline V gene data show CDR1 as SNHLY and CDR2 as FYNNEI. In nucleotides, the CDR3 is TGTGCCAGCAGTGAATGGTCAGCCCTTTATGGCTACACCTTC. Translating gives CASSEWSALYGYTF. The entire variable domain, with the rest obtained from reference TRBV2 and TRBJ1-2, is as follows: EPEVTQTPSHQVTQMGQEVILRCVPISNHLYFYWYRQILGQKVEFLVSFYNNEISEKSEIFDDQFSVERPDGSNFTLKIRSTKLEDSAMYFCASSEWSALYGYTFGSGTRLTVV.

The rearrangement uses TRBV5-6 and TRBJ2-7, with TRBD1 identical over 10 bases. CDR1 and CDR2 from the germline V gene are SGHDT and YYEEEE. Losses at the gene ends were 1 base for V and 9 bases for J; bases not matched to a gene: 16. The CDR3 spans 17 residues. This CDR3 reads CASSLMGQGPTSGRQYF. CDR3 in DNA: TGTGCCAGCAGCTTGATGGGACAGGGGCCTACATCTGGTCGGCAGTACTTC.

V and J are TRBV6-6 and TRBJ2-2; a weak D match, TRBD1 (5 bases). This CDR3 is 16 amino acids long. V lost 5 bases to trimming and J lost 2 bases, with 15 bases between them. Germline CDR1 is MNHNY and CDR2 is SVGAGI (reference sequence). CDR3 coding DNA: TGTGCCAGCAGTCACCCCCTCGGACACAACACCGGGGAGCTGTTTTTT. Translating it yields CASSHPLGHNTGELFF.

This chain connects TRBV2 to TRBJ1-5; D uncertain. Trimming took 4 bases from V and 6 from J, leaving 13 bases between them. The CDR3 is 14 residues long. Germline V lookup: CDR1 SNHLY, CDR2 FYNNEI. CDR3 sequence reads: CASSVVVLGQPQHF. The CDR3 DNA follows: TGTGCCAGCAGTGTGGTCGTTTTGGGTCAGCCCCAGCATTTT.

The rearrangement links TRBV5-1 to TRBJ2-3; D is ambiguous. There are 12 residues in the CDR3. Germline CDR1 and CDR2: SGHRS and YFSETQ. V lost 4 bases and J 2 bases, leaving 5 bases between the germline ends. The CDR3 sequence: CASSQTTDTQYF. CDR3 DNA: TGCGCCAGCAGCCAGACCACAGATACGCAGTATTTT.

Only one count was recorded for this clone. The CDR3 DNA is TGTGCCAGCAGCTTACAAGGGGCGCAGACCGGGGAGCTGTTTTTT. This codes for CASSLQGAQTGELFF. The chain employs TRBV7-2 and TRBJ2-2; D perhaps matches TRBD1 (5 bases). Germline V CDR1 and CDR2: SGHTA, FQGNSA. V lost 2 bases, J lost 5 bases, and 12 bases lay in between. This CDR3 contains 15 residues.

The gene calls are TRBV7-7 and TRBJ2-5; TRBD2 agrees at 8 bases. Trimming removed 6 bases from V and 5 bases from J; junction bases left unmatched: 11. In germline, CDR1 is SSHAT, CDR2 FNYEAQ (reference sequence). This CDR3 comprises 15 residues. CDR3 nucleotides: TGTGCCAGCAGTCGTGGACTAGCTAGTTCGGAGACCCAGTACTTC. It codes for CASSRGLASSETQYF.